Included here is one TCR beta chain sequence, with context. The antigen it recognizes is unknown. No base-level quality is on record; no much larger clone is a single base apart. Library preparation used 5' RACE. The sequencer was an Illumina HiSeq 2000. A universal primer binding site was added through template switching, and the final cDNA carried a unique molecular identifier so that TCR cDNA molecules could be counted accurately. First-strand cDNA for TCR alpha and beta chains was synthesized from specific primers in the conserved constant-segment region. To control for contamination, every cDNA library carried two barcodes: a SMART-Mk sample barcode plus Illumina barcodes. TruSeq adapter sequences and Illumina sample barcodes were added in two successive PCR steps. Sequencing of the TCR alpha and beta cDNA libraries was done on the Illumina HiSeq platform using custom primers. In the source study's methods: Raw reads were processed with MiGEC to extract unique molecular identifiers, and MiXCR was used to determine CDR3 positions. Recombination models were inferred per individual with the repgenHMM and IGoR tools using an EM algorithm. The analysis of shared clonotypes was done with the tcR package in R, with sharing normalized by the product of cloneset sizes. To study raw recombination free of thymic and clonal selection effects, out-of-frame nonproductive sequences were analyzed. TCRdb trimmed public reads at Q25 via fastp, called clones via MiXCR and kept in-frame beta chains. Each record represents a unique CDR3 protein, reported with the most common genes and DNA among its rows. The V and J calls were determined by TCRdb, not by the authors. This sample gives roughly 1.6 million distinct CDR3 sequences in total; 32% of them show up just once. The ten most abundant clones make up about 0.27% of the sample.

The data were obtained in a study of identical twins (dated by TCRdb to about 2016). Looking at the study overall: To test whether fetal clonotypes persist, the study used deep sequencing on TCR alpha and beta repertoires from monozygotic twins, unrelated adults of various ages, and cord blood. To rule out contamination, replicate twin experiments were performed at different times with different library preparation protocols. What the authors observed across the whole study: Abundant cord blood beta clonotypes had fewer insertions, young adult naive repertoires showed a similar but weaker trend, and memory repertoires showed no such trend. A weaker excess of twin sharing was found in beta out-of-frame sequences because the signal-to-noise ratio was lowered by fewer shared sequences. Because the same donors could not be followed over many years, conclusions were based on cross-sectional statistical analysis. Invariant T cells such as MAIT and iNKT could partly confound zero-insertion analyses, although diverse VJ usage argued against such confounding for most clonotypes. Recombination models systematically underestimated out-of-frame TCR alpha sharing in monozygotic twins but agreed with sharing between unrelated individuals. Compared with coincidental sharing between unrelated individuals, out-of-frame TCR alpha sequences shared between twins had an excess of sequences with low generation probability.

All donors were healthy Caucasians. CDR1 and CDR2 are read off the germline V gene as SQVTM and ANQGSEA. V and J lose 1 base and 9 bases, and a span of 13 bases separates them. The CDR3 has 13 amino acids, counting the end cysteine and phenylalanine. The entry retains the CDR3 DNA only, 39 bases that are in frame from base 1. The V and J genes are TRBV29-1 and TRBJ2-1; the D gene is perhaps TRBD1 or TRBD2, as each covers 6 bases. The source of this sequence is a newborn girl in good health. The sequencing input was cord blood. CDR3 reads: CSVEGGAGPEQFF. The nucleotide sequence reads TGCAGCGTTGAAGGGGGGGCCGGCCCTGAGCAGTTCTTC.